Reported below is one T cell receptor beta chain. Its antigen is as yet unknown. Both 60 Vbeta primers and 13 Jbeta primers went into the PCR. Libraries were prepared by immunoSEQ multiplex PCR; TCRdb keeps only in-frame clonotypes and omits some of them. The table includes 89,000 or so clones, approximately 75% detected once. The CDR3 has 13 amino acids. Trimming pared 0 bases from V and 2 bases from J, leaving 5 bases between. Germline lookup yields CDR1 MNHEY and CDR2 SVGAGI. This sample is drawn from a study of cytomegalovirus exposure and HLA in healthy donors. Regarding the study as a whole: Later analysis associated a missense DCLRE1C variant with TCR beta V- and J-gene trimming. Only CMV serostatus was available as immune exposure information. Analysis was performed later, and it showed HLA-associated TCR beta chains to be more clonally expanded than equally common others. Some TCR beta chains (roughly 150 of them) were listed as cytomegalovirus-associated.

This clonotype was obtained from a man between 60 and 70 years old in good health and CMV-seronegative. The rearrangement uses TRBV6-5 and TRBJ2-7; D unclear. What was sequenced was PBMCs. The CDR3 is CASSYSITYEQYF. The CDR3 coding sequence is TGTGCCAGCAGTTACTCCATCACCTACGAGCAGTACTTC.